The text below deals with one T cell receptor beta chain. Antigen unknown. Trimming pared 0 bases from V and 1 base from J, leaving 10 bases between. The length of the CDR3 is 16 residues. CDR1 and CDR2 from the germline V gene are LNHDA and SQIVND (reference sequence). These data are taken from a study of Tregs in tolerant kidney transplant recipients. Study-level findings and limits: Antigen-driven expansion was suggested because donor-specific Tregs expanded more than all Tregs in tolerant patients. No direct test of biological reproducibility was done here. Nucleotide sequences could not be compared across some patients' samples due to primer changes.

Assay used: immunoSEQ multiplex PCR; TCRdb lists only in-frame clones, some missing. This table has some 47,000 clones, approximately 90% appearing once. Related graft donors supplied nonmyeloablative bone marrow transplants, and mixed chimerism was transient. The sample was CD8+ T cells from blood (PBMCs), taken 12 months after the transplant. The receptor was isolated from a human patient who received a combined kidney and bone marrow transplant. Some T cells may possibly be graft donor cells. V is TRBV19 and J is TRBJ2-1, with a tentative D call TRBD1 (5 bases). The CDR3 DNA follows: TGTGCCAGTAGTATAGATACCCAGGGATCCTACAATGAGCAGTTCTTC. Its translation: CASSIDTQGSYNEQFF.